The following is a T cell receptor (beta chain) sequence with its context. Its antigen is not known. cDNA reverse transcribed from extracted RNA served as the sequencing template. The repertoire was sequenced with immunoSEQ multiplex PCR; TCRdb's copy has only in-frame clones and lacks some. This table has under 300,000 clones, approximately 60% appearing once. The record originates from a study of CD8+ T cells in alopecia areata. Across the study: Affected scalp percentage set treated patients' severity scores.

Regarding the study as a whole: Sharing of TCRs across patients appeared less clear than in mice, possibly for HLA-related reasons. Among the top 100, expanded CD8+ clones, as well as scalp clonality, were significantly decreased by tofacitinib.

Treatment described: oral pan-JAK inhibitor, 5-10 mg twice daily. Trimming at V came to 2 bases and at J to 8 bases, leaving 8 bases not matched to a gene. This CDR3 region has 15 residues. Germline V gene sequence: CDR1 SGHTA, CDR2 FQGNSA. The source material was CD4+ T cells sorted from blood, sampled at roughly week 53, from a patient treated with tofacitinib. The rearrangement joins TRBV7-2 to TRBJ1-2; 10 nucleotides align to TRBD1. This TCR was sampled from a human donor with alopecia areata. This chain's CDR3 is CASSLMGQGTDGYTF. The CDR3 nucleotides are TGTGCCAGCAGCTTAATGGGACAGGGGACAGACGGCTACACCTTC.